The clone carrying this TCR beta chain has only a few counts. These data are taken from a study of early T cells in non-severe SARS-CoV-2 infection. Study-wide context: It was bulk RNA from unsorted whole blood that was sequenced, and the chains were unpaired.

As part of library construction, unique molecular identifiers were attached to individual cDNA molecules. TCRdb reprocessed the 5' RACE reads with MiXCR, giving one entry per CDR3 protein. Of 30,000 to 35,000 distinct CDR3 sequences listed, less than 8.5% are singletons. CDR3 length equals 13 residues. The germline CDR1 and CDR2 sequences are GTSNPN and SVGIG (reference sequence). The V and J ends lost 0 bases and 6 bases respectively, with 9 bases between them. The V gene is TRBV30, the J gene TRBJ2-1; D remains ambiguous. Sequenced: whole blood. The clonotype originates from an adult who was a healthcare worker with PCR-confirmed SARS-CoV-2 infection or an uninfected control (not recorded which). The CDR3 DNA reads TGTGCCTGGAGTGTACGCGTGGTCAATGAGCAGTTCTTC. Protein sequence: CAWSVRVVNEQFF.